This TCR beta chain came from a study of neurological immune-mediated disorders. This clonotype was counted at least ten times. TCRdb itself ran the 5' RACE reads through MiXCR, one entry per CDR3 protein. The table has roughly 61,000 distinct CDR3 sequences, under 30% seen once. Per the germline V gene, CDR1 is SGHVS and CDR2 is FNYEAQ. V dropped 5 bases and J dropped 6; count of bases not matched to a gene: 7. This CDR3 spans 14 amino acids. The time point here: technical triplicate 2. This TCR came from a man in his sixties with HTLV-1-associated myelopathy (HAM/TSP). The sequencing sample was made of PBMCs. The chain has TRBV7-6 and TRBJ2-3; 8 nucleotides match TRBD1. The CDR3 reads CASSPTNRGDTQYF. CDR3 DNA: TGTGCCAGCAGCCCGACTAACAGGGGGGATACGCAGTATTTT. The entire variable domain, with the rest obtained from reference TRBV7-6 and TRBJ2-3, is as follows: GAGVSQSPRYKVTKRGQDVALRCDPISGHVSLYWYRQALGQGPEFLTYFNYEAQQDKSGLPNDRFSAERPEGSISTLTIQRTEQRDSAMYRCASSPTNRGDTQYFGPGTRLTVL.